These 10 T cell receptor beta chains originate from one sample sequenced in a study of blood T cell repertoires in COVID-19. The repertoire was sequenced with immunoSEQ multiplex PCR; TCRdb's copy has only in-frame clones and lacks some. The table has around 500,000 clones, about 88% seen once. The sequenced sample consisted of PBMCs or T cells enriched from blood (not recorded which). The receptors were sampled from a woman aged 55-75 years who had recovered from COVID-19.

The rearrangement uses TRBV14 and TRBJ2-2; D remains unclear. CDR1 and CDR2 from the germline V gene are SGHDN and FVKESK. The germline V and J ends were trimmed by 1 base and 1 base, with 4 bases remaining between them. The CDR3 length is 14 residues. CDR3 DNA sequence: TGTGCCAGCAGCCAAGTCAGGAACACCGGGGAGCTGTTTTTT. Its protein product is CASSQVRNTGELFF.

The chain uses TRBV29-1 and TRBJ2-7, with TRBD1 matching over 8 bases. CDR3 length: 13 residues. V gave up 6 bases and J gave up 2 bases; unmatched junction bases: 6. CDR1 is SQVTM and CDR2 is ANQGSEA in the germline V gene. CDR3 region: CSVGTGLPYEQYF. In nucleotides, the CDR3 is TGCAGCGTAGGGACAGGACTCCCCTACGAGCAGTACTTC.

The chain joins TRBV24-1 to TRBJ1-1, with 9 bases lining up with TRBD1. With 7 bases clipped from V and 2 bases from J, the junction kept 1 base outside the gene matches. This CDR3 spans 13 amino acids. Germline V lookup: CDR1 KGHDR, CDR2 SFDVKD. The CDR3 here is CATRGQGNTEAFF. CDR3 bases: TGTGCCACCAGGGGACAGGGAAACACTGAAGCTTTCTTT.

The chain couples TRBV19 to TRBJ2-7; tentatively, D is TRBD1 (6 bases). CDR1 is LNHDA, CDR2 SQIVND, per germline (reference sequence). This CDR3 has 14 residues. Trimming took 6 bases from V and 2 from J, leaving 14 bases between them. The CDR3 DNA reads TGTGCCAGTAGGGCCGACAGGAGTGCCTACGAGCAGTACTTC. It codes for CASRADRSAYEQYF. Complete variable domain (other parts from reference TRBV19 and TRBJ2-7): DGGITQSPKYLFRKEGQNVTLSCEQNLNHDAMYWYRQDPGQGLRLIYYSQIVNDFQKGDIAEGYSVSREKKESFPLTVTSAQKNPTAFYLCASRADRSAYEQYFGPGTRLTVT.

V usage is TRBV3-1 (or the pseudogene TRBV3-2) and J usage is TRBJ2-4, with D perhaps TRBD2 (7 bases). V dropped 4 bases and J dropped 6 bases, with 22 bases sitting between them. Germline lookup yields CDR1 LGHDT and CDR2 YNNKEL (reference sequence). This CDR3 region has 17 residues. CDR3 sequence reads: CASSLNTPGGSGNIQYF. Written as DNA, the CDR3 is TGTGCCAGCAGCCTAAACACCCCGGGGGGCTCCGGAAACATTCAGTACTTC.

The V call is TRBV19, the J call TRBJ2-2; 8 bases align to TRBD1. Germline CDR1 is LNHDA and CDR2 is SQIVND (reference sequence). This CDR3 contains 17 residues. Trimming removed 1 base from V and 2 bases from J; junction bases left unmatched: 6. The CDR3 region is CASSIGWTGFNTGELFF. CDR3 nucleotides: TGTGCCAGTAGTATAGGATGGACAGGGTTTAACACCGGGGAGCTGTTTTTT.

This chain links TRBV19 with TRBJ1-1, with 7 nucleotides matching TRBD1. V trimming: 5 bases; J trimming: 0 bases; junction bases outside the gene matches: 18. This CDR3 spans 19 amino acids. The germline V gene has CDR1 LNHDA and CDR2 SQIVND (reference sequence). CDR3 amino acids: CASSPRDSPGPRMNTEAFF. CDR3 in DNA: TGTGCCAGTAGTCCGAGGGACAGCCCAGGGCCCAGAATGAACACTGAAGCTTTCTTT.

The CDR3 is CASSWGQGIQNEQFF. DNA for the CDR3: TGTGCCAGCAGCTGGGGACAGGGGATTCAGAATGAGCAGTTCTTC. The chain joins TRBV7-2 to TRBJ2-1; TRBD1 matches at 10 bases. Germline V gene sequence: CDR1 SGHTA, CDR2 FQGNSA. V lost 4 bases and J lost 7; bases outside the gene matches: 7. The CDR3 has 15 residues.

J is TRBJ1-1 and V is TRBV4-1; 8 bases line up with TRBD1. The CDR3 is 14 amino acids. The ends lost 4 bases at V and 1 base at J; junction bases unmatched: 2. Germline CDR1 is MGHRA and CDR2 is YSYEKL. The CDR3 DNA reads as TGCGCCAGCAGCCGAGACAGGGGGAACACTGAAGCTTTCTTT. Translation: CASSRDRGNTEAFF.

This clone has a count of ten or more. The chain recombines TRBV5-6 with TRBJ2-7; D gene unclear. The V and J ends lost 2 bases and 1 base respectively, with 10 bases between them. The CDR3 sequence is 14 residues long. Looked up from germline, CDR1 is SGHDT and CDR2 is YYEEEE. The CDR3 DNA sequence: TGTGCCAGCAGCTTTCTAGTTTCATCCTACGAGCAGTACTTC. Its protein product is CASSFLVSSYEQYF.